This TCR beta chain is drawn from a study of T cell repertoires in cytomegalovirus infection. This clonotype was detected many times. The antigen is not known. TCRdb re-analysed the reads in MiXCR, keeping a single row per CDR3 protein. The sample contains about 890,000 distinct CDR3 sequences, more than 25% of which appear only once. The sequencing here drew on cultured CD8+ T cells from PBMCs, taken from culture after CMV antigen stimulation. The TCR was taken from a human donor in good health (CMV status not recorded). Some clones in this sample may be carry-over from other donors' samples.

The CDR3 is CASSSGGPETQYF. CDR3 nucleotides: TGTGCCAGCAGCTCGGGGGGGCCAGAGACCCAGTACTTC. This chain joins TRBV7-2 and TRBJ2-5; 8 bases fit TRBD2. V lost 4 bases to trimming and J lost 4 bases; unmatched junction nucleotides: 2. The CDR3 is made up of 13 amino acids. The germline gives CDR1 SGHTA, CDR2 FQGNSA.